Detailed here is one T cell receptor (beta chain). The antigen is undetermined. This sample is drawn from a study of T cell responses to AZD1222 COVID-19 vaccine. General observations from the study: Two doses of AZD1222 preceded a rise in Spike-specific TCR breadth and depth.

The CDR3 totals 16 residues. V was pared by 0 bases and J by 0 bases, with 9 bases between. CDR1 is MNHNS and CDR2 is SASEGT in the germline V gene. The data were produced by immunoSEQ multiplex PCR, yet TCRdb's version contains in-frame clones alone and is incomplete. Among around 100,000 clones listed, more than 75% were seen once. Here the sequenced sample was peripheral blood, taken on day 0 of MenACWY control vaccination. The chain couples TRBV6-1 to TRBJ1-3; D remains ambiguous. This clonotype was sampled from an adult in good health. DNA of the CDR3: TGTGCCAGCAGTGAAGCCGGGGTCTACTCTGGAAACACCATATATTTT. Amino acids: CASSEAGVYSGNTIYF.